This TCR beta chain emerged from a study of cytomegalovirus exposure and HLA in healthy donors. Across the whole study: An early release of data contained roughly 90 million unique TCRs, which came from HLA-typed donors.

Healthy bone marrow donors made up the donor group. The CDR3 loop spans 13 amino acids. The germline CDR1 and CDR2 sequences are LGHNA and YSLEER. The V and J ends lost 4 bases and 6 bases respectively, with 9 bases between them. Findings and caveats of the study: Within an earlier analysis, most TCR beta V segments proved productive either about 87% or about 30% of the time. Several V segments, TRBV6-2 and TRBV6-3 among them, could not be told apart and were dropped.

This clone was found a few times. Its antigen is unidentified. With 60 Vbeta and 13 Jbeta primers, the PCR was carried out. Method: immunoSEQ multiplex PCR; TCRdb's copy keeps in-frame clones and lacks some. This repertoire shows roughly 160,000 clones, roughly 84% found once; its top ten account for 2.5%. The genes are TRBV4-3 and TRBJ2-2; D not certain. Sequencing was done on a sample of PBMCs. The clonotype originates from a man younger than 45 in good health and CMV-seropositive. The CDR3 sequence is CASSLPFPGELFF. The CDR3 nucleotides read TGCGCCAGCAGCCTCCCATTTCCCGGGGAGCTGTTTTTT.